This T cell receptor (beta chain) was profiled in a study of memory CD4+ T cells and cytomegalovirus serostatus. Single viable CD3+CD4+CD8-CD45RO+ cells were sorted as the memory CD4+ T cells. Under the authors' procedure: Out-of-frame sequences were removed, leaving around 2.2 million distinct TCRbeta sequences. Using immunoSEQ multiplex PCR, the repertoire was profiled, and TCRdb retains in-frame clones only, with some absent. V, J and clone size are taken as reported in that table, and D and trimming were inferred from the DNA itself. The sample has 35,000 to 45,000 clones; 79% are singletons. Sequencing was carried out using memory CD4+ T cells from blood. This clonotype originated in an adult in good health and CMV-seronegative.

CDR3: CASSSTGSPLKTQYF. The CDR3 region has the DNA TGTGCCAGCAGTTCTACAGGGTCGCCCCTGAAGACCCAGTACTTC. V is TRBV27 and J is TRBJ2-5, with D tentatively TRBD1 (6 bases). Germline V gene lookup returns CDR1 MNHEY and CDR2 SMNVEV (reference sequence). Trimming removed 4 bases from V and 6 bases from J, with 18 bases in between. This CDR3 has 15 amino acids.